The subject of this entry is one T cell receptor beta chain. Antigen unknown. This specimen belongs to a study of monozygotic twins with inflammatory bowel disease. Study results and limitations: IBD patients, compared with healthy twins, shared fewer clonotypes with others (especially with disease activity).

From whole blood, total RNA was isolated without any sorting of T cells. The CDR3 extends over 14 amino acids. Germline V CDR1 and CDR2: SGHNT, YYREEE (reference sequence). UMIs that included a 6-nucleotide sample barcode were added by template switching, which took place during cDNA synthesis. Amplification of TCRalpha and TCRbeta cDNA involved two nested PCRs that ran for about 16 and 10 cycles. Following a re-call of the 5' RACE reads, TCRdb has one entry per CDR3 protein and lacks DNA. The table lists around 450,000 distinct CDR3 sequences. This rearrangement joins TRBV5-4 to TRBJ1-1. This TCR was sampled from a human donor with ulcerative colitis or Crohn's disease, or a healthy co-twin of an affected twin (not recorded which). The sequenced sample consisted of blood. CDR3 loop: CASSPWVGNTEAFF.